This TCR beta chain was captured by sequencing in a study of CD8+ T cells in alopecia areata (dated by TCRdb to the late 2010s). For context, the study as a whole: Treated patients were enrolled in an open-label pilot trial of oral tofacitinib at 5 to 10 mg twice daily for moderate-to-severe alopecia areata. Tofacitinib was administered for 6 to 18 months, and 6 months of follow-up off drug were then conducted to assess delayed response and recurrence. In treated patients, disease severity was measured using the SALT score, which gives the percentage of scalp surface area affected. The study used high-throughput TCRbeta sequencing to examine T cell clonal expansion in alopecia areata, in both the C3H/HeJ mouse model and human patients. In humans, TCRbeta sequencing was performed on scalp tissue and on sorted CD4+ and CD8+ peripheral blood T cells from healthy controls and from patients with patchy or totalis/universalis alopecia areata. Biopsies were taken from tofacitinib-treated patients at baseline and at 4 and 24 weeks of treatment, and a later scalp biopsy was taken in several of the tofacitinib-treated patients. Clonality in the scalp was compared among normal scalp (n=4), patchy alopecia areata scalp (n=8), and alopecia totalis/universalis scalp (n=8). RNA came from the PAXgene miRNA kit for fixed scalp, the miRNeasy kit for PBMCs, and the RNeasy kit for mouse skin. Amplification of TCRbeta CDR3 regions was done by immunoSEQ multiplex PCR using 35 Vbeta forward primers and 13 Jbeta reverse primers.

CDR1 and CDR2 were assigned from the germline V gene (reference sequence) as LNHDA and SQIVND. Reading from cysteine to phenylalanine, the CDR3 counts 16 amino acids. The only DNA kept is the CDR3, 48 bases in frame from the first base. The germline V and J ends show losses of 9 bases and 8 bases respectively, and no gene match explains 17 bases of the junction. According to the study, the label for this sample's time point signals: approximately 4 weeks on oral tofacitinib. What this sample's treatment or condition label stands for: oral pan-JAK inhibitor, 5-10 mg twice daily. From alopecia areata patients, peripheral blood was collected along with lesional scalp punch biopsies. Human scalp biopsies were immediately fixed in PAXgene tissue containers. Library preparation used the immunoSEQ multiplex PCR assay. RNA was extracted from all samples and reverse transcribed into cDNA, which served as template for TCR sequencing. First-strand cDNA was synthesized using SuperScript III with a 2:1 mix of oligo-dT and random hexamers. A synthetic immune receptor repertoire was used to assess amplification bias, and residual bias was removed computationally. In the source study's methods: Raw reads were preprocessed to remove errors, and CDR3 was defined according to IMGT conventions as the region from the conserved cysteine to phenylalanine. To get clonality, Shannon entropy was normalized by log2 of the number of productive unique TCRs and the result was subtracted from 1. Whether scalp clones were CD4 or CD8 was inferred by matching scalp TCRbeta sequences against CD4 and CD8 repertoires sorted from blood. TCRdb carries this immuneACCESS record with in-frame sequences only. Its versions omit some clonotypes, under half of them owing to an unresolved V gene in the studies checked, with the rest unexplained. V and J calls and clone size are as listed in that table; D and trimming were resolved from the DNA. This sample comprises roughly 6,900 clones, under 70% of them detected only once. Roughly 17% of the sample lies in the top ten.

Points the paper makes about the study in general: Scalp clonality and the number of expanded CD8+ clones among the top 100 scalp clones were significantly decreased by tofacitinib. Compared with normal scalp, lesional scalp had higher clonality and more expanded CD8+ clones, particularly in alopecia totalis/universalis, a pattern that suggests antigenic drive. Compared with mice, TCR sequences shared between patients were less clear, possibly partly because of HLA diversity across the patient population. The treated cohort was small, with a single nonresponder, so links between baseline CD8+ expansion and response need larger studies. During tofacitinib treatment, many expanded lesional clones remained in scalp and blood, and this persistence may partly explain relapse after treatment is stopped. Unlike mouse skin, which is dominated by gammadelta T cells, normal human skin has resident alphabeta T cells that are also sequenced, and this complicates analysis of the scalp TCR repertoire.

With regard to this clone: Its antigen is not yet known. No quality values exist for individual bases; no much larger clone is one base distant.

The sequence joins TRBV19 to TRBJ1-1, with TRBD1 matching 11 junction bases. The receptor was derived from a human donor with alopecia areata. Sequenced material: skin, taken at week 4, from a patient treated with tofacitinib. The DNA sequence is given as TGTGCCAGCGGACAGGGGGCCTCGTCACTCCCTCAAGAAGCTTTCTTT. It codes for CASGQGASSLPQEAFF.